This T cell receptor (beta chain) was captured in a study of T-cell memory formation after mild COVID-19. Findings and limits, study-wide: Later expanders leaned toward CD4+, whereas clones contracting from day 15 to 85 were balanced CD4/CD8. There were some responding clones in pre-infection memory, which suggested that cross-reactive memory had joined. Clones which contracted sat mainly in CM and EM if CD4+, and in EMRA if CD8+.

With regard to this clonotype: Its target is not known.

5'RACE primed at constant segments yielded TCR alpha and TCR beta cDNA libraries bearing sample barcodes and UMIs. From the 5' RACE reads, TCRdb called clonotypes with MiXCR, one entry per CDR3 protein. Among about 150,000 distinct CDR3 sequences, around a third were seen once, and the ten largest hold around 13%. V was shortened by 0 bases and J by 3 bases, with 15 bases between the two germline ends. Germline CDR1 is LGHNT and CDR2 is FRNRAP. The CDR3 consists of 17 residues. Sequenced material: PBMCs or a T cell subset sorted from them (not recorded which). The rearrangement uses TRBV12-5 and TRBJ2-1; D possibly corresponds to TRBD2 (6 bases). The clonotype comes from an adult woman who had mild COVID-19 (a few samples of this study predate the infection). Cell type and time point are not known. The CDR3 DNA is TGTGCTAGTGGTTTGGTGGAGGGATACCAAATCTACAATGAGCAGTTCTTC. Its translation is CASGLVEGYQIYNEQFF.